These 18 T cell receptor beta chains originate from one sample sequenced in a study of T cell responses to AZD1222 COVID-19 vaccine. The assay was immunoSEQ multiplex PCR, and TCRdb's table has in-frame clones only and misses some. Of roughly 140,000 clones detected, roughly 90% appear once; the ten largest clones hold about 1.9%. The source material was peripheral blood, sampled 28 days after the second AZD1222 dose. The receptors derive from an adult who received the AZD1222 COVID-19 vaccine.

The chain links TRBV19 to TRBJ2-1; 13 bases fit TRBD2. Trimming cost V 7 bases and J 2 bases; bases outside gene matches: 11. The length of the CDR3 is 18 residues. Germline-derived CDR1 and CDR2 are LNHDA and SQIVND (reference sequence). The chain's CDR3 is CASTEGLAGLYPYNEQFF. CDR3 sequence (DNA): TGTGCCAGTACGGAGGGACTAGCGGGACTCTATCCCTACAATGAGCAGTTCTTC.

The chain uses TRBV5-4 and TRBJ2-5; possible D gene TRBD2, 7 bases. Trimming cost V 3 bases and J 2 bases, with 14 bases left between them. Germline loops: CDR1 SGHNT, CDR2 YYREEE (reference sequence). The CDR3 contains 15 residues. The CDR3 here is CASSWGGPGQETQYF. The CDR3 DNA sequence: TGTGCCAGCAGCTGGGGGGGGCCGGGGCAAGAGACCCAGTACTTC.

V and J are TRBV6-5 and TRBJ1-2; D may be TRBD1 (5 bases). V gave up 2 bases and J gave up 3 bases, with 10 bases separating them. The CDR3 has 14 residues. Per germline, CDR1 MNHEY and CDR2 SVGAGI. CDR3 in DNA: TGTGCCAGCAGTTACAGGGACCGGGACTATGGCTACACCTTC. It specifies CASSYRDRDYGYTF.

This clone has just one count. V usage is TRBV6-2 or TRBV6-3 and J usage is TRBJ2-1, with TRBD2 matching over 9 bases. V lost 2 bases to trimming and J lost 9 bases; unmatched junction nucleotides: 11. Germline-derived CDR1 and CDR2 are MNHEY and SVGEGT. This CDR3 comprises 16 residues. CDR3 amino acids: CASSYHRIAGAGEQFF. CDR3 nucleotides: TGTGCCAGCAGTTACCATCGGATAGCGGGAGCGGGTGAGCAGTTCTTC.

This chain links TRBV7-2 with TRBJ2-7, with 9 nucleotides matching TRBD2. Germline values: CDR1 SGHTA, CDR2 FQGNSA. Unmatched junction bases numbered 7, after V lost 0 bases and J lost 4 bases. The CDR3 is made up of 16 amino acids. CDR3: CASSLALLAGRYEQYF. In DNA, the CDR3 is TGTGCCAGCAGCTTAGCCTTGCTAGCGGGGAGGTACGAGCAGTACTTC.

The chain has TRBV14 and TRBJ2-1, with D possibly being TRBD2 (6 bases). The CDR3 is 13 residues long. V was shortened by 3 bases and J by 6 bases, with 9 bases between the two germline ends. Per germline, CDR1 SGHDN and CDR2 FVKESK. The CDR3 is CASSQTSFNEQFF. The CDR3 DNA sequence: TGTGCCAGCAGCCAGACTAGTTTCAATGAGCAGTTCTTC. The full variable domain, its missing parts supplied by reference TRBV14 and TRBJ2-1, is EAGVTQFPSHSVIEKGQTVTLRCDPISGHDNLYWYRRVMGKEIKFLLHFVKESKQDESGMPNNRFLAERTGGTYSTLKVQPAELEDSGVYFCASSQTSFNEQFFGPGTRLTVL.

The chain carries TRBV6-5 and TRBJ1-2, with D possibly being TRBD1 (6 bases). Looked up from germline, CDR1 is MNHEY and CDR2 is SVGAGI. The CDR3 length is 16 residues. Trimming took off 2 bases at V and 2 bases at J, with 15 bases between the two ends. The CDR3 here is CASSYAGVGANYGYTF. In nucleotides, the CDR3 is TGTGCCAGCAGTTACGCCGGAGTGGGGGCCAACTATGGCTACACCTTC.

This chain joins TRBV5-1 and TRBJ1-1; D ambiguous. Trimming removed 5 bases at V and 5 bases at J, with 16 bases between. CDR1 is SGHRS and CDR2 is YFSETQ in the germline V gene. CDR3 length equals 14 residues. CDR3 sequence (DNA): TGCGCCAGCAGAAAGGTGACCTCCGGGACTGAAGCTTTCTTT. Amino acids: CASRKVTSGTEAFF.

This chain links TRBV6-5 with TRBJ1-1; a possible D gene is TRBD1 (5 bases). The CDR3 contains 13 residues. V lost 7 bases and J lost 1, with 10 bases in between. Germline V gene sequence: CDR1 MNHEY, CDR2 SVGAGI. CDR3: CASTFQGNTEAFF. For the CDR3, the DNA is TGTGCCAGCACCTTCCAGGGGAACACTGAAGCTTTCTTT.

This rearrangement joins TRBV10-3 to TRBJ1-6; D is ambiguous. Germline lookup yields CDR1 ENHRY and CDR2 SYGVKD. The CDR3 spans 16 residues. V shed 0 bases and J shed 7 bases, with 13 bases lying between them. The CDR3 protein is CAISESTGIGNSPLHF. The DNA for the CDR3 is TGTGCCATCAGTGAGTCGACGGGGATCGGGAATTCACCCCTCCACTTT.

CDR3 sequence: CASSLAGQNGYTF. CDR3 coding DNA: TGCGCCAGCAGCTTGGCCGGTCAGAATGGCTACACCTTC. The chain links TRBV5-1 to TRBJ1-2; no firm D call. The germline V gene has CDR1 SGHRS and CDR2 YFSETQ. This CDR3 region has 13 residues. Between the trimmed V and J ends, which lost 0 bases and 6 bases, there was a span of 9 bases.

The chain joins TRBV6-5 to TRBJ1-2; no definite D call. V was cut by 2 bases and J by 10 bases, with 8 bases left in between. The V gene's germline CDR1 is MNHEY and CDR2 SVGAGI. This CDR3 has 11 residues. CDR3 amino acids: CASSYGASYTF. CDR3 DNA sequence: TGTGCCAGCAGTTACGGCGCATCCTACACCTTC.

The rearrangement joins TRBV13 to TRBJ1-1; 9 bases line up with TRBD1. The CDR3 sequence is 14 residues long. Germline V gene data show CDR1 as PRHDT and CDR2 as FYEKMQ (reference sequence). The V segment lost 2 bases and the J segment 11 bases; nucleotides outside the gene matches: 9. For the CDR3, the DNA is TGTGCCAGCAGCTTATTGGGACAGGGCGGGCCTGCTTTCTTT. Its translation: CASSLLGQGGPAFF.

This chain connects TRBV11-3 to TRBJ1-1; 8 bases are a match to TRBD1. V shed 5 bases and J 5 bases; nucleotides not matched to a gene: 4. The CDR3 sequence is 13 residues long. The germline gives CDR1 SGHNT, CDR2 YENEEA. The CDR3 DNA is TGTGCCAGCAGCCAAGACAGGGGAACTGAAGCTTTCTTT. The encoded protein is CASSQDRGTEAFF.

The chain uses TRBV18 and TRBJ1-2, with D hard to call. The V gene lost 1 base and the J gene lost 0 bases, with 12 bases spanning the gap. The CDR3 consists of 16 residues. Germline V gives CDR1 KGHSH, CDR2 LQKENI. The CDR3, as DNA: TGTGCCAGCTCACCACAGGAGAAGAGTTCTAACTATGGCTACACCTTC. This sequence encodes CASSPQEKSSNYGYTF.

This clone has a handful of counts. The chain uses TRBV10-3 and TRBJ2-2, with TRBD2 as a possible D gene (6 bases). Germline CDR1 and CDR2: ENHRY and SYGVKD. The CDR3 is 15 residues long. V dropped 4 bases and J dropped 1 base, with 10 bases sitting between them. The CDR3, as DNA: TGTGCCATCAGTGTCTCCGGGGGGAACACCGGGGAGCTGTTTTTT. This codes for CAISVSGGNTGELFF.

The V and J genes are TRBV28 and TRBJ1-6, with D perhaps matching TRBD1 (5 bases). Trimming stripped 3 bases from V and 9 bases from J, with 12 bases between. Germline CDR1 and CDR2: MDHEN and SYDVKM. The CDR3 contains 14 residues. The CDR3 region is CASSFGRGLSPLHF. In DNA, the CDR3 is TGTGCCAGCAGTTTCGGAAGGGGACTTTCACCCCTCCACTTT.

The rearrangement uses TRBV5-4 and TRBJ2-5, with 12 positions matching TRBD2. After removal of 4 bases from V and 5 bases from J, the junction contained 6 bases not matched to a gene. Germline loops: CDR1 SGHNT, CDR2 YYREEE (reference sequence). The CDR3 contains 15 residues. This CDR3 is CASSLGTSGWETQYF. The CDR3 coding sequence is TGTGCCAGCAGCCTAGGGACTAGCGGGTGGGAGACCCAGTACTTC. Complete variable domain (other parts from reference TRBV5-4 and TRBJ2-5): ETGVTQSPTHLIKTRGQQVTLRCSSQSGHNTVSWYQQALGQGPQFIFQYYREEENGRGNFPPRFSGLQFPNYSSELNVNALELDDSALYLCASSLGTSGWETQYFGPGTRLLVL.